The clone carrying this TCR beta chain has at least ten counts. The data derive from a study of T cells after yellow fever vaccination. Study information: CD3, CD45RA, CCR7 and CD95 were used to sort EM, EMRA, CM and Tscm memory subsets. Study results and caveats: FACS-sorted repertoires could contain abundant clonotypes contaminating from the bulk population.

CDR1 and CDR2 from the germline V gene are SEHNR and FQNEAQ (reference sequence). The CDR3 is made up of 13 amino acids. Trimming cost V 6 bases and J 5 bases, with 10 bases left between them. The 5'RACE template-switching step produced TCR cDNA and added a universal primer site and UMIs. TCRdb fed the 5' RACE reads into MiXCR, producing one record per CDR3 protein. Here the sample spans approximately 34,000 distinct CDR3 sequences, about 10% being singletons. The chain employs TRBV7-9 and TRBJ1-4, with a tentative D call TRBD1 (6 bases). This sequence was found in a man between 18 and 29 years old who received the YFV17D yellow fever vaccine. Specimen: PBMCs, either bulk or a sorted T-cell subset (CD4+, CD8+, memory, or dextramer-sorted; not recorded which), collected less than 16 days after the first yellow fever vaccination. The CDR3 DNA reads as TGTGCCAGCAGACTAGGACAGAATGAAAAACTGTTTTTT. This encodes CASRLGQNEKLFF.